The clone carrying this T cell receptor (beta chain) was seen more than once but under ten times. Antigen specificity is unknown. The CDR3 loop spans 15 amino acids. The V gene's germline CDR1 is SGHAT and CDR2 FQNNGV. Trimming cost V 1 base and J 1 base, with 8 bases left between them. Assay: immunoSEQ multiplex PCR; the TCRdb copy retains only in-frame clones and omits some. The data contain 150,000 or so clones, 70% to 90% of them singletons. This sample stems from a study of T cell responses to AZD1222 COVID-19 vaccine. Looking at the study overall: Analyses pooled second doses at about 4 or about 12 weeks.

Study-level findings and limits: Spike-specific TCR depth and breadth grew after two AZD1222 doses. The donor group comprised mostly white British people and more females; the analysis possibly underestimated clonal diversity.

This receptor was obtained from an adult in good health. The source was peripheral blood, collected on day 0 of AZD1222 vaccination. This chain connects TRBV11-2 to TRBJ1-5; D uncertain. This chain's CDR3 is CASSLGARSNQPQHF. In DNA form, the CDR3 reads TGTGCCAGCAGCTTAGGCGCCAGGAGCAATCAGCCCCAGCATTTT.